The next 17 T cell receptor beta chains were all read from a single sample in a study of cytomegalovirus exposure and HLA in healthy donors. PCR employed 60 Vbeta and 13 Jbeta primers. TCRdb's table, derived via immunoSEQ multiplex PCR, lists solely in-frame clones and lacks some. The repertoire consists of over 200,000 clones, with 75% to 80% occurring once and the leading ten covering 1.5% to 2%. The sample was PBMCs. Every receptor here comes from a male donor in good health and CMV-seronegative.

The chain recombines TRBV14 with TRBJ2-7; TRBD1 is a possible D gene (6 bases). Germline V gives CDR1 SGHDN, CDR2 FVKESK. The CDR3 extends over 16 amino acids. With 0 bases removed from V and 1 base from J, the gap between germline ends came to 13 bases. The CDR3 DNA follows: TGTGCCAGCAGCCAAGATCCCAGGGGATCTTCCTACGAGCAGTACTTC. Amino acids: CASSQDPRGSSYEQYF.

The chain has TRBV30 and TRBJ1-4; TRBD1 agrees at 7 bases. Germline V lookup: CDR1 GTSNPN, CDR2 SVGIG (reference sequence). The CDR3 spans 14 residues. V shed 0 bases, J shed 7 bases, and the junction held 5 bases outside the gene matches. The CDR3 here is CAWSVRQGGEKLFF. Written as DNA, the CDR3 is TGTGCCTGGAGTGTACGTCAGGGGGGTGAAAAACTGTTTTTT.

The CDR3 DNA follows: TGTGCCTGGAGACCGGGAGATACGCAGTATTTT. This encodes CAWRPGDTQYF. This chain links TRBV30 with TRBJ2-3; the D is unclear. The germline V gene has CDR1 GTSNPN and CDR2 SVGIG (reference sequence). Trimming left V 3 bases short and J 5 bases short, with 6 bases between. This CDR3 has 11 residues.

This chain uses TRBV2 with TRBJ1-5, with D tentatively TRBD1 (5 bases). The CDR3 length is 15 residues. V dropped 5 bases and J dropped 3 bases, with 14 bases sitting between them. Germline assignment: CDR1 SNHLY and CDR2 FYNNEI. The CDR3 region has the DNA TGTGCCAGCAGTAACGACAGCCCCAACAATCAGCCCCAGCATTTT. Translating it yields CASSNDSPNNQPQHF. Based on the CDR3 plus reference TRBV2 and TRBJ1-5, the full variable domain is EPEVTQTPSHQVTQMGQEVILRCVPISNHLYFYWYRQILGQKVEFLVSFYNNEISEKSEIFDDQFSVERPDGSNFTLKIRSTKLEDSAMYFCASSNDSPNNQPQHFGDGTRLSIL.

The gene calls are TRBV28 and TRBJ2-7; 8 bases align to TRBD1. Per the germline V gene, CDR1 is MDHEN and CDR2 is SYDVKM. CDR3 size: 13 residues. V dropped 6 bases and J dropped 3; count of bases not matched to a gene: 4. The DNA for the CDR3 is TGTGCCAGCAGAATGGGACAGGACTACGAGCAGTACTTC. Amino acids: CASRMGQDYEQYF.

The table lists this clone with a count of one. The chain links TRBV14 to TRBJ2-7; TRBD2 might be the D (6 bases). V was trimmed by 4 bases and J by 4 bases, leaving 14 bases between them. The CDR3 totals 14 residues. CDR1 is SGHDN, CDR2 FVKESK, per germline. For the CDR3, the DNA is TGTGCCAGCAGCCCGGGACTGAGACTTTACGAGCAGTACTTC. Its translation: CASSPGLRLYEQYF.

This clone has only one observation. The chain joins TRBV7-9 to TRBJ1-4, with TRBD1 as a possible D gene (6 bases). V was trimmed by 5 bases and J by 5 bases, leaving 15 bases between them. Germline V gene lookup returns CDR1 SEHNR and CDR2 FQNEAQ (reference sequence). There are 15 residues in the CDR3. CDR3: CASSPPDSQNEKLFF. DNA for the CDR3: TGTGCCAGCAGCCCGCCGGACAGTCAAAATGAAAAACTGTTTTTT.

This sequence joins TRBV4-1 and TRBJ2-5, with D tentatively TRBD1 (5 bases). The J call may be mistaken, given a closer DNA end match to TRBJ2-7. Germline lookup yields CDR1 MGHRA and CDR2 YSYEKL. This CDR3 comprises 15 residues. CDR3 sequence (DNA): TGCGCCAGCAGCCAAGTCCAGGGTGAATCCTACGAGCAGTACTTC. Protein product: CASSQVQGESYEQYF.

The chain links TRBV7-8 to TRBJ1-5, with TRBD1 identical over 12 bases. V lost 6 bases to trimming and J lost 0 bases; unmatched junction nucleotides: 3. The CDR3 loop spans 16 amino acids. Germline V lookup: CDR1 SGHVS, CDR2 FQNEAQ. In DNA, the CDR3 is TGTGCCAGCAGTCGGGACAGGGGGCATAGCAATCAGCCCCAGCATTTT. This codes for CASSRDRGHSNQPQHF.

The J gene is TRBJ1-4, the V gene TRBV5-4; 9 bases match TRBD1. V was pared by 0 bases and J by 8 bases, with 8 bases of the junction left unmatched. Germline V CDR1 and CDR2: SGHNT, YYREEE (reference sequence). The CDR3 loop spans 16 amino acids. The CDR3 nucleotides are TGTGCCAGCAGCTTGGCCGACAGGGGGATCGGAGAAAAACTGTTTTTT. Its translation is CASSLADRGIGEKLFF.

The V call is TRBV6-1, the J call TRBJ1-2; tentatively, D is TRBD1 (5 bases). The V and J ends lost 8 bases and 4 bases respectively, with 14 bases between them. There are 13 residues in the CDR3. Germline values: CDR1 MNHNS, CDR2 SASEGT. CDR3: CASEMGLGYGYTF. DNA for the CDR3: TGTGCCAGCGAGATGGGGCTAGGCTATGGCTACACCTTC.

The chain has TRBV7-3 and TRBJ1-2; perhaps TRBD1 as D (6 bases). In germline, CDR1 is SGHTA, CDR2 FQGTGA. V dropped 5 bases and J dropped 8 bases, with 18 bases sitting between them. This CDR3 is 14 amino acids long. The CDR3 bases are TGTGCCAGCAGCCCTTCAGGGGCCAAAGGAGGCTACACCTTC. It specifies CASSPSGAKGGYTF.

This chain connects TRBV11-3 to TRBJ2-3; 14 bases are a match to TRBD2. Trimming at V came to 5 bases and at J to 8 bases, leaving 15 bases not matched to a gene. This CDR3 contains 18 residues. Germline lookup yields CDR1 SGHNT and CDR2 YENEEA. The chain's CDR3 is CASSPFPGLAGDPGTQYF. CDR3 DNA: TGTGCCAGCAGCCCTTTTCCGGGACTAGCGGGGGACCCGGGTACGCAGTATTTT.

The genes are TRBV7-2 and TRBJ2-7; a possible D gene is TRBD1 (6 bases). V lost 2 bases and J lost 5, with 7 bases in between. The CDR3 is made up of 12 amino acids. Germline loops: CDR1 SGHTA, CDR2 FQGNSA. CDR3 sequence reads: CASSLNRDEQYF. Written as DNA, the CDR3 is TGTGCCAGCAGCTTAAACAGGGACGAGCAGTACTTC.

The V call is TRBV11-2, the J call TRBJ2-7; D is uncertain. Trimming pared 4 bases from V and 7 bases from J, leaving 8 bases between. This CDR3 contains 11 residues. Germline V lookup: CDR1 SGHAT, CDR2 FQNNGV. CDR3 protein: CASSSGVEQYF. DNA for the CDR3: TGTGCCAGCAGCTCAGGCGTTGAGCAGTACTTC.

The V and J genes are TRBV27 and TRBJ2-3; D is possibly TRBD2 (6 bases). Germline V lookup: CDR1 MNHEY, CDR2 SMNVEV (reference sequence). The CDR3 runs to 15 residues. V lost 6 bases and J 6 bases, leaving 19 bases between the germline ends. In nucleotides, the CDR3 is TGTGCCAGCAGCCCGCGGTGGCGGGATAGGGATACGCAGTATTTT. Protein: CASSPRWRDRDTQYF.

The chain has TRBV4-3 and TRBJ1-2; D is uncertain. The germline CDR1 and CDR2 sequences are LGHNA and YSLEER. Trimming removed 0 bases at V and 4 bases at J, with 6 bases between. The CDR3 extends over 13 amino acids. The CDR3 DNA is TGCGCCAGCAGCCAAGAGACGGGCTATGGCTACACCTTC. It translates to CASSQETGYGYTF.